The 2 T cell receptor beta chains below all came from one sample that was sequenced in a study of PD-L1 blockade in urothelial cancer. Some clones are missing from TCRdb's copy, which holds only in-frame ones; the method was immunoSEQ multiplex PCR. The sample shows 100,000 or so clones, about 90% of them seen only once. The sequencing here drew on PBMCs, taken around atezolizumab (anti-PD-L1) treatment. These receptors were taken from a woman aged 80 or over with urothelial cancer.

The chain uses TRBV5-8 and TRBJ2-5; D is undetermined. From germline, CDR1 is SGHTS and CDR2 YDEGEE. CDR3 length: 15 residues. V lost 0 bases to trimming and J lost 3 bases, with 12 bases between them. CDR3 in DNA: TGTGCCAGCAGCTTGGGGAGACGCTCCAAAGAGACCCAGTACTTC. Translating it yields CASSLGRRSKETQYF.

This sequence joins TRBV15 and TRBJ2-1; 13 nucleotides line up with TRBD2. Germline assignment: CDR1 LNHNV and CDR2 YYDKDF (reference sequence). With 1 base clipped from V and 8 bases from J, the junction kept 5 bases outside the gene matches. CDR3 length: 16 residues. The CDR3 DNA reads as TGTGCCACCAGCAGAGGGGGGACTAGCGGGATAGATGAGCAGTTCTTC. Translating gives CATSRGGTSGIDEQFF.